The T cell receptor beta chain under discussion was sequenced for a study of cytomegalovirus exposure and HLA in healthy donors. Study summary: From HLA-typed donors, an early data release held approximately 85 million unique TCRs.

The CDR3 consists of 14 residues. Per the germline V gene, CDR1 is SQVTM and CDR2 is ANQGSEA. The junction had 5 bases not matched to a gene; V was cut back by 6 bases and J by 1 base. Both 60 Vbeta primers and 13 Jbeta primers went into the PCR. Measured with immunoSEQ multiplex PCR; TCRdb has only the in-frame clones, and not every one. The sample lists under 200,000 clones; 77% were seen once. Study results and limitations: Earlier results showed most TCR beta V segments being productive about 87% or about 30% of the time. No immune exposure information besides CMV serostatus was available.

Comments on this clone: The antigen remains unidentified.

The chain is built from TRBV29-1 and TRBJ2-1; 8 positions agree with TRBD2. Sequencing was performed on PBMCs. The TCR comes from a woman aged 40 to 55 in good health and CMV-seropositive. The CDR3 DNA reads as TGCAGCGTCGTTAGCGGGAAGTCCTACAATGAGCAGTTCTTC. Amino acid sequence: CSVVSGKSYNEQFF.